The rows below give T cell receptor beta chains drawn from one sample of a study of cytomegalovirus exposure and HLA in healthy donors. Clones were read by immunoSEQ multiplex PCR, and TCRdb kept only the in-frame ones, dropping some. This table has a few hundred thousand clones, about 80% appearing once. Sequencing was carried out using PBMCs. The receptors come from a woman aged 40 to 55 in good health and CMV-seronegative. Both conserved end residues are part of each CDR3. D genes are given only for firm matches. The size entry is marked missing in some rows and otherwise reads once, few, many or a size class.

v_gene: TRBV29-1; j_gene: TRBJ1-1; d_gene: TRBD1; abundance: -; CDR3aa: CSVEGGDRLEAFF; CDR3nt: TGCAGCGTTGAAGGGGGGGACAGGTTGGAAGCTTTCTTT
v_gene: TRBV5-6; j_gene: TRBJ2-7; d_gene: -; abundance: -; CDR3aa: CASSLRRASYEQYF; CDR3nt: TGTGCCAGCAGCTTGCGGCGGGCCAGCTACGAGCAGTACTTC
v_gene: TRBV19; j_gene: TRBJ2-1; d_gene: -; abundance: -; CDR3aa: CASSSPRRGRSYNEQFF; CDR3nt: TGTGCCAGTAGTAGTCCGCGACGCGGGCGCTCCTACAATGAGCAGTTCTTC
v_gene: TRBV5-6; j_gene: TRBJ2-2; d_gene: TRBD2; abundance: -; CDR3aa: CASRGGGSHTGELFF; CDR3nt: TGTGCCAGCAGGGGCGGCGGGAGCCACACCGGGGAGCTGTTTTTT
v_gene: TRBV5-6; j_gene: TRBJ2-1; d_gene: TRBD1; abundance: -; CDR3aa: CASSYGQGAYNEQFF; CDR3nt: TGTGCCAGCAGCTATGGACAGGGGGCTTACAATGAGCAGTTCTTC
v_gene: TRBV6-6; j_gene: TRBJ1-5; d_gene: -; abundance: few; CDR3aa: CASSDDSFNQPQHF; CDR3nt: TGTGCCAGCAGTGATGACAGCTTCAATCAGCCCCAGCATTTT
v_gene: TRBV9; j_gene: TRBJ1-2; d_gene: -; abundance: -; CDR3aa: CASSVSPGTNYGYTF; CDR3nt: TGTGCCAGCAGCGTTAGTCCAGGGACTAACTATGGCTACACCTTC
v_gene: TRBV11-2; j_gene: TRBJ2-7; d_gene: TRBD1; abundance: -; CDR3aa: CASSPRTGFAYEQYF; CDR3nt: TGTGCCAGCAGCCCCCGGACAGGTTTCGCCTACGAGCAGTACTTC
v_gene: TRBV9; j_gene: TRBJ2-3; d_gene: -; abundance: -; CDR3aa: CASSVARVWGPQDTQYF; CDR3nt: TGTGCCAGCAGCGTAGCCCGGGTATGGGGGCCCCAGGATACGCAGTATTTT
v_gene: TRBV4-1; j_gene: TRBJ1-2; d_gene: -; abundance: -; CDR3aa: CASSQDLTSRGGYTF; CDR3nt: TGCGCCAGCAGCCAAGACCTGACGTCCCGGGGTGGCTACACCTTC